A selection of T cell receptor beta chains follows, all from one sample in a study of early stage breast cancer tumors. Clones were read by immunoSEQ multiplex PCR, and TCRdb kept only the in-frame ones, dropping some. Of 45,000 to 65,000 clones listed, over 75% are singletons. The sequenced sample was blood. These receptors originate from a person in their 40s with breast cancer. Each CDR3 is given with its conserved first and last residue. Clone size is not always given. Where it is, it says once, few, many or a class for expanded clones.

V gene: TRBV5-1
J gene: TRBJ1-2
clone size: NA
CDR3 length: 13
CDR3 protein: CASSLGQISGYTF

V gene: TRBV29-1
J gene: TRBJ1-3
clone size: few
CDR3 length: 13
CDR3 protein: CSADSFSGNTIYF

V gene: TRBV18
J gene: TRBJ2-7
clone size: NA
CDR3 length: 14
CDR3 protein: CASSPQGTTYEQYF

V gene: TRBV5-4
J gene: TRBJ2-3
clone size: NA
CDR3 length: 15
CDR3 protein: CASSLEGRGTDTQYF

V gene: TRBV19
J gene: TRBJ1-1
clone size: NA
CDR3 length: 11
CDR3 protein: CASIENTEAFF

V gene: TRBV7-9
J gene: TRBJ2-7
clone size: NA
CDR3 length: 13
CDR3 protein: CASSLGGPYEQYF

V gene: TRBV10-1
J gene: TRBJ2-5
clone size: once
CDR3 length: 16
CDR3 protein: CASSESGQGVQETQYF

V gene: TRBV5-1
J gene: TRBJ1-1
clone size: NA
CDR3 length: 14
CDR3 protein: CASSSDLQDTEAFF

V gene: TRBV7-9
J gene: TRBJ1-4
clone size: NA
CDR3 length: 16
CDR3 protein: CASSLLQGATNEKLFF

V gene: TRBV30
J gene: TRBJ1-1
clone size: few
CDR3 length: 15
CDR3 protein: CAWSVSGGLGTEAFF

V gene: TRBV5-8
J gene: TRBJ2-5
clone size: NA
CDR3 length: 15
CDR3 protein: CASSLLNAPQETQYF

V gene: TRBV19
J gene: TRBJ2-2
clone size: NA
CDR3 length: 16
CDR3 protein: CASSYRQGSPTGELFF

V gene: TRBV2
J gene: TRBJ2-3
clone size: NA
CDR3 length: 14
CDR3 protein: CASRVSGGTDTQYF

V gene: TRBV30
J gene: TRBJ2-3
clone size: NA
CDR3 length: 14
CDR3 protein: CAWSGGQLRDTQYF

V gene: TRBV29-1
J gene: TRBJ2-1
clone size: NA
CDR3 length: 13
CDR3 protein: CSARTGLYNEQFF

V gene: TRBV5-1
J gene: TRBJ2-3
clone size: NA
CDR3 length: 17
CDR3 protein: CASSLLAGGPGTDTQYF

V gene: TRBV7-9
J gene: TRBJ1-4
clone size: once
CDR3 length: 15
CDR3 protein: CASSSTDAYSEKLFF

V gene: TRBV6-5
J gene: TRBJ2-2
clone size: NA
CDR3 length: 16
CDR3 protein: CASSYGAGGDTGELFF

V gene: TRBV23-1
J gene: TRBJ2-1
clone size: once
CDR3 length: 17
CDR3 protein: CASSQFRAGVSYNEQFF

V gene: TRBV10-3
J gene: TRBJ2-1
clone size: NA
CDR3 length: 18
CDR3 protein: CAISGRGGAPSSYNEQFF

V gene: TRBV6-1
J gene: TRBJ1-1
clone size: NA
CDR3 length: 15
CDR3 protein: CASSEGHEYTIRAFF

V gene: TRBV5-8
J gene: TRBJ2-1
clone size: NA
CDR3 length: 15
CDR3 protein: CASSVPGQGYNEQFF

V gene: TRBV9
J gene: TRBJ2-5
clone size: NA
CDR3 length: 13
CDR3 protein: CASSVSGRETQYF

V gene: TRBV5-1
J gene: TRBJ1-2
clone size: NA
CDR3 length: 15
CDR3 protein: CASSSTGQVGYGYTF

V gene: TRBV6-5
J gene: TRBJ2-7
clone size: NA
CDR3 length: 15
CDR3 protein: CASRTDLLGGYEQYF

V gene: TRBV19
J gene: TRBJ2-4
clone size: NA
CDR3 length: 17
CDR3 protein: CASSRQTSGIAKNIQYF

V gene: TRBV18
J gene: TRBJ1-5
clone size: NA
CDR3 length: 13
CDR3 protein: CASSSKGYQPQHF